The 31 T cell receptor beta chains in this list originate from one sample, sequenced in a study of T-cell reconstitution after alpha-beta-depleted transplantation in children. Researchers prepared the TCRbeta library using unique molecular identifiers, the study reports. TCRdb reprocessed the PCR reads with MiXCR, giving one entry per CDR3 protein. This table has around 680,000 distinct CDR3 sequences, around a sixth appearing once. Sample: PBMCs from the stem cell graft donor, taken from the stem cell graft. Every receptor here comes from a human donor who donated a stem cell graft to a child with acute myeloid leukemia.

This clonotype was recorded many times. V is TRBV20-1 and J is TRBJ2-5; the D gene could be TRBD1 or TRBD2 (6 bases each). V was shortened by 3 bases and J by 5 bases, with 16 bases between the two germline ends. The CDR3 has 14 amino acids. CDR1 is DFQATT, CDR2 SNEGSKA, per germline (reference sequence). CDR3 bases: TGCAGTGCTAGGACCAGGGGTCGGGGGGAGACCCAGTACTTC. Residues: CSARTRGRGETQYF.

This chain connects TRBV5-5 to TRBJ2-6; D unclear. CDR1 is SGHKS, CDR2 YYEKEE, per germline (reference sequence). V shed 5 bases and J shed 2 bases, with 5 bases lying between them. There are 13 residues in the CDR3. The CDR3 nucleotides are TGTGCCAGCAGGCGAACTGGGGCCAACGTCCTGACTTTC. Its protein is CASRRTGANVLTF.

The chain carries TRBV6-2 or TRBV6-3 and TRBJ2-3, with 11 bases fitting TRBD2. Germline V CDR1 and CDR2: MNHEY, SVGEGT. The junction had 4 bases not matched to a gene; V was cut back by 0 bases and J by 2 bases. This CDR3 region has 17 residues. The CDR3 loop is CASSYSTSGDNTDTQYF. The CDR3 DNA reads TGTGCCAGCAGTTACTCGACTAGCGGGGACAACACAGATACGCAGTATTTT.

The chain joins TRBV11-3 to TRBJ2-2; TRBD2 matches at 8 bases. This CDR3 has 16 residues. V lost 5 bases and J lost 2; bases outside the gene matches: 7. CDR1 and CDR2 from the germline V gene are SGHNT and YENEEA. The chain's CDR3 is CASSRGGYLNTGELFF. The CDR3 DNA reads as TGTGCCAGCAGCCGGGGGGGGTATCTTAACACCGGGGAGCTGTTTTTT.

This clonotype was counted many times. The genes are TRBV25-1 and TRBJ2-3, with D possibly matching TRBD1 (5 bases). The CDR3 extends over 15 amino acids. Germline CDR1 and CDR2: MGHDK and SYGVNS. Trimming pared 3 bases from V and 2 bases from J, leaving 12 bases between. The DNA for the CDR3 is TGTGCCAGCAGTGAGCTACGGACAAACACAGATACGCAGTATTTT. It encodes CASSELRTNTDTQYF.

This clonotype has just a few counts. The chain has TRBV12-3 or TRBV12-4 and TRBJ1-5; D not certain. Trimming took off 7 bases at V and 2 bases at J, with 6 bases between the two ends. This CDR3 has 12 residues. The CDR3, as DNA: TGTGCCAGCACCGACGGCAATCAGCCCCAGCATTTT. Translating it yields CASTDGNQPQHF.

This clonotype showed up many times. The chain has TRBV20-1 and TRBJ2-3; 14 nucleotides match TRBD2. The length of the CDR3 is 15 residues. Germline CDR1 reads DFQATT; CDR2 reads SNEGSKA (reference sequence). The ends lost 3 bases at V and 1 base at J; junction bases unmatched: 0. The chain's CDR3 is CSARGLAGGTDTQYF. The CDR3 coding sequence is TGCAGTGCTAGGGGACTAGCGGGGGGCACAGATACGCAGTATTTT.

This clonotype was seen repeatedly, ten times or more. This chain connects TRBV24-1 to TRBJ2-3; D is uncertain. Germline CDR1 KGHDR, CDR2 SFDVKD. CDR3 length equals 13 residues. V lost 4 bases and J lost 10, with 14 bases in between. DNA for the CDR3: TGTGCCACCAGTGAAGACTCGGGTAGAGCGCAGTATTTT. It yields the protein CATSEDSGRAQYF.

This clonotype was seen a few times. The rearrangement links TRBV7-9 to TRBJ2-7; D is perhaps TRBD2 (5 bases). There are 14 residues in the CDR3. From germline, CDR1 is SEHNR and CDR2 FQNEAQ (reference sequence). V gave up 2 bases and J gave up 3 bases, with 11 bases separating them. CDR3 residues: CASSLLGSDYEQYF. CDR3 DNA: TGTGCCAGCAGCTTACTTGGGAGCGACTACGAGCAGTACTTC. Full variable domain (remainder filled in from reference TRBV7-9 and TRBJ2-7): DTGVSQNPRHKITKRGQNVTFRCDPISEHNRLYWYRQTLGQGPEFLTYFQNEAQLEKSRLLSDRFSAERPKGSFSTLEIQRTEQGDSAMYLCASSLLGSDYEQYFGPGTRLTVT.

The chain couples TRBV12-3 or TRBV12-4 to TRBJ1-3; the D is unclear. The length of the CDR3 is 13 residues. Trimming took off 4 bases at V and 5 bases at J, with 9 bases between the two ends. In DNA, the CDR3 is TGTGCCAGCAGTTCCCAAGGTAGAAACACCATATATTTT. Protein product: CASSSQGRNTIYF.

This clonotype was counted at least ten times. V gene TRBV20-1 combines with J gene TRBJ2-3, with TRBD2 matching over 8 bases. V trimming: 5 bases; J trimming: 3 bases; junction bases outside the gene matches: 13. The germline V gene has CDR1 DFQATT and CDR2 SNEGSKA (reference sequence). This CDR3 has 16 amino acids. CDR3 amino acids: CSAFPGGAGRTDTQYF. The CDR3 DNA sequence: TGCAGTGCTTTCCCCGGGGGGGCTGGTCGGACAGATACGCAGTATTTT.

This clonotype has a handful of counts. The chain links TRBV15 to TRBJ2-3; TRBD2 might be the D (6 bases). The CDR3 covers 14 residues. Germline CDR1 is LNHNV and CDR2 is YYDKDF (reference sequence). V dropped 0 bases and J dropped 11 bases, with 15 bases sitting between them. The CDR3 is CATSRDLSPGRQYF. Here the CDR3 DNA reads TGTGCCACCAGCAGAGATTTATCGCCCGGGAGGCAGTATTTT.

A few counts support this clonotype. The V and J genes are TRBV7-2 and TRBJ1-1; no clear D. Trimming cost V 5 bases and J 2 bases, with 18 bases left between them. CDR1 SGHTA and CDR2 FQGNSA come from the germline V gene. The CDR3 loop spans 16 amino acids. CDR3 sequence: CASSRPRATSNTEAFF. CDR3 sequence (DNA): TGTGCCAGCAGCCGACCGAGGGCGACCAGCAACACTGAAGCTTTCTTT.

This clonotype was counted ten times or more. The chain recombines TRBV20-1 with TRBJ1-5; 7 bases line up with TRBD1. Germline CDR1 DFQATT, CDR2 SNEGSKA (reference sequence). V was pared by 6 bases and J by 2 bases, with 10 bases of the junction left unmatched. This CDR3 comprises 15 residues. CDR3 bases: TGCAGTGCGTATTACAGGGGATTCGGCAATCAGCCCCAGCATTTT. It yields the protein CSAYYRGFGNQPQHF.

This clonotype was detected a few times. The chain carries TRBV5-1 and TRBJ2-3, with 8 bases aligning to TRBD2. V lost 3 bases to trimming and J lost 5 bases; unmatched junction nucleotides: 5. Germline V gene data show CDR1 as SGHRS and CDR2 as YFSETQ. The CDR3 runs 14 residues. This CDR3 is CASSYGGGRDTQYF. CDR3 coding DNA: TGCGCCAGCAGCTACGGGGGGGGACGAGATACGCAGTATTTT.

Many counts were recorded for this clonotype. The chain employs TRBV6-2 or TRBV6-3 and TRBJ2-7; D might be TRBD2 (6 bases). V lost 3 bases and J lost 5, with 14 bases in between. Germline CDR1 reads MNHEY; CDR2 reads SVGEGT. The CDR3 loop spans 14 amino acids. CDR3 sequence reads: CASSYGGVRNEQYF. The DNA of the CDR3 is TGTGCCAGCAGTTATGGAGGGGTAAGGAACGAGCAGTACTTC.

The chain uses TRBV7-2 and TRBJ2-5; 9 bases map to TRBD2. This CDR3 comprises 16 residues. Unmatched junction bases numbered 10, after V lost 4 bases and J lost 4 bases. In germline, CDR1 is SGHTA, CDR2 FQGNSA. The CDR3 DNA reads TGTGCCAGCAGCTCCGCCGGGGTAGCGGGGGTAGAGACCCAGTACTTC. It translates to CASSSAGVAGVETQYF.

The genes are TRBV20-1 and TRBJ2-2, with 9 bases matching TRBD2. Germline CDR1 DFQATT, CDR2 SNEGSKA (reference sequence). Trimming removed 0 bases from V and 8 bases from J; junction bases left unmatched: 4. This CDR3 is 14 amino acids long. The CDR3 sequence: CSARDIAGVGELFF. The CDR3 bases are TGCAGTGCTAGAGATATAGCGGGGGTGGGGGAGCTGTTTTTT.

This clonotype was counted at least ten times. The chain joins TRBV20-1 to TRBJ2-1, with D possibly being TRBD1 (6 bases). CDR1 DFQATT and CDR2 SNEGSKA come from the germline V gene (reference sequence). The CDR3 extends over 17 amino acids. V was clipped by 1 base and J by 0 bases, with 16 bases between them. CDR3 residues: CSARGASGASSYNEQFF. CDR3 nucleotides: TGCAGTGCTAGAGGGGCCTCAGGGGCAAGCTCCTACAATGAGCAGTTCTTC.

V usage is TRBV7-9 and J usage is TRBJ1-2; D possibly corresponds to TRBD1 (5 bases). There are 14 residues in the CDR3. Germline V gives CDR1 SEHNR, CDR2 FQNEAQ (reference sequence). Trimming removed 5 bases from V and 4 bases from J, with 14 bases in between. The CDR3 here is CASSVSTAFYGYTF. The CDR3 DNA reads TGTGCCAGCAGCGTATCGACAGCATTCTATGGCTACACCTTC.

This clonotype appeared a few times. V and J are TRBV20-1 and TRBJ2-1; possibly TRBD2 for D (6 bases). V was trimmed by 5 bases and J by 1 base, leaving 18 bases between them. Germline assignment: CDR1 DFQATT and CDR2 SNEGSKA (reference sequence). The CDR3 spans 16 residues. CDR3 region: CSAARHLGRSYNEQFF. The CDR3 DNA is TGCAGTGCTGCCCGTCATTTGGGGAGGTCCTACAATGAGCAGTTCTTC.

This chain joins TRBV15 and TRBJ1-2; TRBD1 matches at 7 bases. CDR3 length: 13 residues. The V and J ends lost 2 bases and 8 bases, in that order; junction bases with no gene match: 5. CDR1 and CDR2 (germline): LNHNV, YYDKDF (reference sequence). DNA of the CDR3: TGTGCCACCAGCAGACCAACAGGGGAAGGCTACACCTTC. This translates into CATSRPTGEGYTF.

The chain is built from TRBV20-1 and TRBJ2-7, with 9 bases aligning to TRBD1. Germline V gene lookup returns CDR1 DFQATT and CDR2 SNEGSKA (reference sequence). V trimming: 0 bases; J trimming: 3 bases; junction bases outside the gene matches: 6. CDR3 length equals 15 residues. CDR3 bases: TGCAGTGCTAGAGATGTCCGACAGGGGGGCTACGAGCAGTACTTC. Translated: CSARDVRQGGYEQYF.

This clonotype was detected once. The rearrangement joins TRBV28 to TRBJ2-7; no reliable D call. Trimming shortened V by 5 bases and J by 5 bases, and 28 bases separated the two germline ends. The germline V gene encodes CDR1 MDHEN and CDR2 SYDVKM. The CDR3 spans 18 residues. The CDR3 DNA reads TGTGCCAGCAGTCCGCCCCCGTCAGCCTCCGCCAGATCTAACGAGCAGTACGTC. Translation gives CASSPPPSASARSNEQYV.

This clonotype has ten or more counts. The J gene is TRBJ1-3, the V gene TRBV7-2; 7 bases map to TRBD1. Trimming at V came to 1 base and at J to 2 bases, leaving 2 bases not matched to a gene. CDR3 size: 15 residues. Germline V gene sequence: CDR1 SGHTA, CDR2 FQGNSA. CDR3 in DNA: TGTGCCAGCAGCTTAGAGACAGGGACTGGAAACACCATATATTTT. Its protein product is CASSLETGTGNTIYF.

V and J are TRBV6-2 or TRBV6-3 and TRBJ1-1; the D is unclear. This CDR3 contains 13 residues. Trimming left V 0 bases short and J 6 bases short, with 8 bases between. CDR1 and CDR2 from the germline V gene are MNHEY and SVGEGT. CDR3 sequence: CASSYSNSAEAFF. In nucleotides, the CDR3 is TGTGCCAGCAGTTACTCGAACAGCGCTGAAGCTTTCTTT.

This clonotype has a handful of counts. J is TRBJ2-1 and V is TRBV5-1; a weak D match, TRBD2 (7 bases). Germline assignment: CDR1 SGHRS and CDR2 YFSETQ. Deletions cut 3 bases from V and 8 bases from J, with 15 bases between. There are 14 residues in the CDR3. The DNA for the CDR3 is TGCGCCAGCAGCTATGGGGGGGCGGTTGATGAGCAGTTCTTC. Amino acids: CASSYGGAVDEQFF.

The J gene is TRBJ1-5, the V gene TRBV6-1; D is uncertain. The CDR3 consists of 14 residues. Germline V gene data show CDR1 as MNHNS and CDR2 as SASEGT. The V gene lost 1 base and the J gene lost 7 bases, with 11 bases spanning the gap. The CDR3, as DNA: TGTGCCAGCAGTGAAGAGGACCAGGCGCAGCCCCAGCATTTT. It translates to CASSEEDQAQPQHF.

The rearrangement joins TRBV7-3 to TRBJ2-3; a possible D gene is TRBD2 (5 bases). Germline CDR1 SGHTA, CDR2 FQGTGA. The CDR3 length is 15 residues. V lost 1 base and J lost 2, with 10 bases in between. Here the CDR3 DNA reads TGTGCCAGCAGCTTAAACCCGGGAAACACAGATACGCAGTATTTT. It is translated as CASSLNPGNTDTQYF.

This clonotype was seen only a few times. This rearrangement joins TRBV7-9 to TRBJ2-2; D is perhaps TRBD2 (5 bases). The CDR3 is 16 amino acids. CDR1 and CDR2 (germline): SEHNR, FQNEAQ (reference sequence). The germline V and J ends were trimmed by 5 bases and 7 bases, with 20 bases remaining between them. The CDR3 loop is CASSPTGMDPLGELFF. CDR3 bases: TGTGCCAGCAGCCCAACCGGGATGGACCCTCTCGGGGAGCTGTTTTTT.

The table lists this clonotype with many counts. This chain uses TRBV4-3 with TRBJ1-1; 8 positions agree with TRBD1. Germline CDR1 and CDR2: LGHNA and YSLEER. The CDR3 contains 13 residues. The junction had 0 bases not matched to a gene; V was cut back by 1 base and J by 5 bases. The CDR3 is CASSQGTGTEAFF. The CDR3 nucleotides read TGCGCCAGCAGCCAAGGGACAGGGACTGAAGCTTTCTTT.